A selection of T cell receptor beta chains follows, all from one sample in a study of shared clonotypes between healthy human individuals. Profiled with immunoSEQ multiplex PCR; TCRdb holds only in-frame clones, not every one. The sample lists around 2,000,000 clones, over 85% occurring once. Sequenced: naive CD4+ T cells sorted from blood. The receptors derive from a man between 18 and 35 years old in good health. CDR3s include the opening cysteine and the closing phenylalanine or tryptophan. D genes are given only for firm matches. A row's size may be missing; if present it is once, few, many or a size class.

v_call	d_call	cdr3_length	clone_size	j_call	cdr3_nt	cdr3_aa
TRBV5-1	-	13	-	TRBJ1-6	TGCGCCAGCACTTATACGGGGAATTCACCCCTCCACTTT	CASTYTGNSPLHF
TRBV5-1	-	15	-	TRBJ2-7	TGCGCCAGCAGCTTGGAAGGAATGGGGCCCTACGAGCAGTACTTC	CASSLEGMGPYEQYF
TRBV11-2	TRBD2	16	-	TRBJ2-7	TGTGCCAGCAGCTTAGTAGGACTAGCGATCTCCTACGAGCAGTACTTC	CASSLVGLAISYEQYF
TRBV6-5	-	13	-	TRBJ2-1	TGTGCCAGCAGTCGGACAGTCTGGAATGAGCAGTTCTTC	CASSRTVWNEQFF
TRBV5-4	TRBD2	13	-	TRBJ2-7	TGTGCCAGCAAGACTAGCGGGGTGGACGAGCAGTACTTC	CASKTSGVDEQYF
TRBV5-1	TRBD2	20	-	TRBJ2-2	TGCGCCAGCAGCTTGGCCGGGGGAGCGGGAGGCCGGAAGAACACCGGGGAGCTGTTTTTT	CASSLAGGAGGRKNTGELFF
TRBV19	-	16	many	TRBJ1-5	TGTGCCAGTAGTGACGGGTCGGGCGCCGGGCATCAGCCCCAGCATTTT	CASSDGSGAGHQPQHF
TRBV27	-	15	-	TRBJ1-1	TGTGCCAGCATCCCGGGTATAGGCTGGCCCACTGAAGCTTTCTTT	CASIPGIGWPTEAFF
TRBV6-5	-	15	-	TRBJ2-2	TGTGCCAGCAGTTACACCGACGGGGTTACGGGGGAGCTGTTTTTT	CASSYTDGVTGELFF
TRBV27	TRBD2	15	-	TRBJ2-1	TGTGCCAGCAGTCCACTAGCGGGAGGAACCAATGAGCAGTTCTTC	CASSPLAGGTNEQFF
TRBV28	-	15	-	TRBJ2-2	TGTGCCAGCAGTTTGGGGACTCGGTCCGTCGGGGAGCTGTTTTTT	CASSLGTRSVGELFF
TRBV6-5	-	13	once	TRBJ1-1	TGTGCCAGTGCCGACGGACAGAACACTGAAGCTTTCTTT	CASADGQNTEAFF
TRBV28	-	11	-	TRBJ2-5	TGTGCCAGCAGTTTGAGGGAGACCCAGTACTTC	CASSLRETQYF
TRBV2	TRBD2	15	-	TRBJ2-2	TGTGCCAGCAAGAGGACTAGCGCTGTCACCGGGGAGCTGTTTTTT	CASKRTSAVTGELFF
TRBV5-4	TRBD1	14	-	TRBJ1-3	TGTGCCAGCAGCTTCGACAGGGAAAGGAACACCATATATTTT	CASSFDRERNTIYF
TRBV15	TRBD1	16	-	TRBJ2-7	TGTGCCACCAGCAGAGATCTTGGGCAGGTCAGGGGGGAGCAGTACTTC	CATSRDLGQVRGEQYF
TRBV2	-	16	-	TRBJ1-4	TGTGCCAGCAGTCCCTCAGCGGGACGGAGAAATGAAAAACTGTTTTTT	CASSPSAGRRNEKLFF
TRBV28	-	16	-	TRBJ1-4	TGTGCCAGCAGTTGGGGTCATGGATGGGATAATGAAAAACTGTTTTTT	CASSWGHGWDNEKLFF
TRBV11-2	-	16	-	TRBJ2-1	TGTGCCAGCACCCCCTACCAGGGTTTTTTAGACAATGAGCAGTTCTTC	CASTPYQGFLDNEQFF
TRBV11-2	-	15	-	TRBJ2-3	TGTGCCAGCAGCCCTATAATGGGTAGCACAGATACGCAGTATTTT	CASSPIMGSTDTQYF
TRBV10-1	-	16	-	TRBJ2-3	TGCGCCAGCAGTGAAATGAGAACAGATAGCACAGATACGCAGTATTTT	CASSEMRTDSTDTQYF
TRBV11-3	-	18	-	TRBJ2-2	TGTGCCAGCAGCTCCCAGTCGATACCCTGGGCTGACACCGGGGAGCTGTTTTTT	CASSSQSIPWADTGELFF
TRBV6-6	TRBD1	16	-	TRBJ2-5	TGTGCCAGCAGACAACGGGGGACAGGGGTTTTTGAGACCCAGTACTTC	CASRQRGTGVFETQYF
TRBV10-3	-	15	-	TRBJ2-3	TGTGCCATCAGTGATGGGCAGGGTAGCACAGATACGCAGTATTTT	CAISDGQGSTDTQYF
TRBV27	-	13	-	TRBJ1-2	TGTGCCAGCAGTCGGACAGCGCAGGTGGGCTACACCTTC	CASSRTAQVGYTF
TRBV5-4	TRBD1	17	few	TRBJ2-5	TGTGCCAGCAGCTTGGCCGGGCGGCAGGGGGTTCAAGAGACCCAGTACTTC	CASSLAGRQGVQETQYF
TRBV28	-	12	-	TRBJ1-2	TGTGCCAGCAGGCGCCCGGAGCGGGGCTACACCTTC	CASRRPERGYTF
TRBV6-5	-	13	-	TRBJ1-2	TGTGCCAGCAGTTACGTCGCAGCGTCAGGCTACACCTTC	CASSYVAASGYTF
TRBV11-3	TRBD2	16	-	TRBJ2-1	TGTGCCAGCAGCTTAGGACTAGCGGGAGCTTGGAATGAGCAGTTCTTC	CASSLGLAGAWNEQFF
TRBV18	-	15	-	TRBJ1-2	TGTGCCAGCTCACCACCTAAGGTTCAGTCGGAAGGCTACACCTTC	CASSPPKVQSEGYTF
TRBV19	-	15	-	TRBJ2-1	TGTGCCAGTAGTCGGGACCAGTGGGCCTACAATGAGCAGTTCTTC	CASSRDQWAYNEQFF
TRBV6-5	-	14	-	TRBJ1-1	TGTGCCAGCAGACCCGCCCGGGAGAACACTGAAGCTTTCTTT	CASRPARENTEAFF
TRBV10-3	-	11	-	TRBJ2-1	TGTGCCATCAGGTTGTACAATGAGCAGTTCTTC	CAIRLYNEQFF
TRBV5-4	TRBD1	14	-	TRBJ2-7	TGTGCCAGCAGCTTGGGACAGGGGCTCTACGAGCAGTACTTC	CASSLGQGLYEQYF
TRBV6-4	-	12	once	TRBJ1-1	TGTGCCAGCATAGGGGCTTTAACTGAAGCTTTCTTT	CASIGALTEAFF
TRBV4-3	-	13	-	TRBJ2-2	TGCGCCAGCAGCCAGCGACAGGCCGGGGAGCTGTTTTTT	CASSQRQAGELFF
TRBV5-4	-	16	-	TRBJ2-3	TGTGCCAGCAGCAACGGCGGAGGATTTAGCACAGATACGCAGTATTTT	CASSNGGGFSTDTQYF
TRBV7-6	-	14	-	TRBJ1-4	TGTGCCAGCAGCAATGGCGCCGGGAATGAAAAACTGTTTTTT	CASSNGAGNEKLFF
TRBV5-1	-	12	many	TRBJ2-1	TGCGCCAGCAGCCGGCTAGCGAATGAGCAGTTCTTC	CASSRLANEQFF
TRBV2	-	13	-	TRBJ2-7	TGTGCCAGCAGTGAAATCGGGACTAACGGGGGCTTCTTC	CASSEIGTNGGFF
TRBV19	TRBD2	16	-	TRBJ2-7	TGTGCCAGCAGCGGACTAGCGGGAGACATGGGCTACGAGCAGTACTTC	CASSGLAGDMGYEQYF
TRBV11-2	TRBD2	14	-	TRBJ2-7	TGTGCCAGCAGCCGGGAGGGCCTCTCCTACGAGCAGTACTTC	CASSREGLSYEQYF
TRBV5-6	TRBD1	14	-	TRBJ2-7	TGTGCCAGCAGCTCGACAGGGGAAACCTACGAGCAGTACTTC	CASSSTGETYEQYF
TRBV7-2	-	15	-	TRBJ1-1	TGTGCCAGCAGCTTAGTTATCAGTACGAACACTGAAGCTTTCTTT	CASSLVISTNTEAFF
TRBV6-1	-	15	-	TRBJ1-5	TGTGCCAGCAGTGAAGCGCCCTGGGGCAATCAGCCCCAGCATTTT	CASSEAPWGNQPQHF
TRBV5-1	-	15	-	TRBJ2-4	TGCGCCAGCAGCCTGGATGGTGACACAGGAAACATTCAGTACTTC	CASSLDGDTGNIQYF
TRBV7-2	-	12	-	TRBJ2-3	TGTGCCAGCAGCCCAGACGGGGATACGCAGTATTTT	CASSPDGDTQYF
TRBV6-1	-	12	-	TRBJ2-1	TGTGCCAGCAAACTCCTAAACAATGAGCAGTTCTTC	CASKLLNNEQFF
TRBV7-2	TRBD2	17	-	TRBJ2-7	TGTGCCAGCAGCTTAGTAACTATTGGACTAGTGGGTCACGAGCAGTACTTC	CASSLVTIGLVGHEQYF
TRBV7-2	TRBD2	14	-	TRBJ2-3	TGTGCCAGCAGCCCCTCACTAGCGACAGATACGCAGTATTTT	CASSPSLATDTQYF
TRBV25-1	-	12	-	TRBJ1-1	TGTGCCAGCAGTGAATTGGGAGAAATGACTTTCTTT	CASSELGEMTFF
TRBV4-1	-	15	-	TRBJ2-3	TGCGCCAGCAGCCCGGGCGGCCGGAGCACAGATACGCAGTATTTT	CASSPGGRSTDTQYF
TRBV5-1	-	14	-	TRBJ1-3	TGCGCCAGCAGCCCAGAGCCTGGAGGAAACACCATATATTTT	CASSPEPGGNTIYF
TRBV7-2	-	13	once	TRBJ2-5	TGTGCCAGCACCAGGGGGGGGCAAGAGACCCAGTACTTC	CASTRGGQETQYF
TRBV7-2	-	14	-	TRBJ2-7	TGTGCCAGCAGCCCCACCTTAAACTCCTACGAGCAGTACTTC	CASSPTLNSYEQYF